This TCR beta chain derives from a study of metastatic and nonmetastatic thyroid tumors. TCRdb re-clonotyped the PCR reads via MiXCR. The table records 40,000 or so clones, approximately 20% of them present only once. All patients reached thyroid surgery having received no treatment beforehand. This clone was recorded at least ten times. Other DNA sequences within the sample encode an identical CDR3. The receptor was isolated from a female donor with papillary thyroid cancer or a benign thyroid nodule (not recorded which). Some clones in this sample may be carry-over from other donors' samples. Sequencing was carried out using blood.

The CDR3 region is CASSLEDRTQYF. For the CDR3, the DNA is TGTGCCAGCAGTTTAGAGGACCGGACGCAGTATTTT. The chain uses TRBV28 and TRBJ2-3, with D uncertain. The germline CDR1 and CDR2 sequences are MDHEN and SYDVKM. V was pared by 2 bases and J by 9 bases, with 9 bases between. This CDR3 is 12 amino acids long. Full variable domain (missing parts from reference TRBV28 and TRBJ2-3): DVKVTQSSRYLVKRTGEKVFLECVQDMDHENMFWYRQDPGLGLRLIYFSYDVKMKEKGDIPEGYSVSREKKERFSLILESASTNQTSMYLCASSLEDRTQYFGPGTRLTVL.